The clone carrying this T cell receptor (beta chain) has just a few counts. Assay: immunoSEQ multiplex PCR; the TCRdb copy retains only in-frame clones and omits some. The profile shows some 8,900 clones, approximately 67% of them singletons. These data originate in a study of coeliac disease. Cells were frozen in aliquots of around 540,000, and one aliquot per fraction was sequenced. The V end lost 6 bases, the J end lost 0 bases, and 18 bases lay between the germline ends. From germline, CDR1 is SNHLY and CDR2 FYNNEI. The CDR3 totals 17 residues. The origin of this receptor is a woman in her sixties with celiac disease. This chain connects TRBV2 to TRBJ2-1; D possibly corresponds to TRBD2 (6 bases). Material: lamina propria lymphocytes from the gut. CDR3 in amino acids: CASRKGWVGSSYNEQFF. In nucleotides, the CDR3 is TGTGCCAGCAGGAAGGGGTGGGTCGGGAGCTCCTACAATGAGCAGTTCTTC.